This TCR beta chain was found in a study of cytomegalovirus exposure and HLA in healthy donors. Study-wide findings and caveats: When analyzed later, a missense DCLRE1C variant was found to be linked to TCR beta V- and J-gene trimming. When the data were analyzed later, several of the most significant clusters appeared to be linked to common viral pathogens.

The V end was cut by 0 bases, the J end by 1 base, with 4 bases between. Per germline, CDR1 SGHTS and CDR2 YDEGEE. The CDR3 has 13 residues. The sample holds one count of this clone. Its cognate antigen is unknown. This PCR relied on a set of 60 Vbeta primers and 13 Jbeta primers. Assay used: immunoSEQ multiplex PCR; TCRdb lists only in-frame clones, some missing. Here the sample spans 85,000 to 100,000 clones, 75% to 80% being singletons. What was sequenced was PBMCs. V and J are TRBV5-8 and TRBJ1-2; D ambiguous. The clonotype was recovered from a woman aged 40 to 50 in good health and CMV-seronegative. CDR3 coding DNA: TGTGCCAGCAGCTTGGGCGTTAACTATGGCTACACCTTC. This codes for CASSLGVNYGYTF.